Given below is one T cell receptor (beta chain) in context. Its antigen remains unknown. The immunoSEQ assay was version 4, run in survey mode. The assay was immunoSEQ multiplex PCR, and TCRdb's table has in-frame clones only and misses some. This sample carries fewer than 35,000 clones, about 81% of them seen once, and the ten largest clones take 5% to 7%. The sample belongs to a study of persistence of HIV-infected CD4 T cells. CDR1 and CDR2 from the germline V gene are MGHRA and YSYEKL. The V end lost 1 base, the J end lost 5 bases, and 8 bases lay between the germline ends. The CDR3 is 14 amino acids. The stimulus was lysate of CMV-infected fibroblasts, about 11 ug/mL. CD40L/CD69 double-negative CD45RO-high memory CD4+ T cells were collected.

The TCR sequence derives from an adult woman with HIV who was CMV-seropositive. The sequences come from CD4+ T cells sorted from PBMCs after approximately 19-hour stimulation, collected from a patient who received antiretroviral therapy. V is TRBV4-1 and J is TRBJ2-2; no definite D call. CDR3 loop: CASSQVRRTGELFF. DNA of the CDR3: TGCGCCAGCAGCCAAGTTCGGAGAACCGGGGAGCTGTTTTTT.